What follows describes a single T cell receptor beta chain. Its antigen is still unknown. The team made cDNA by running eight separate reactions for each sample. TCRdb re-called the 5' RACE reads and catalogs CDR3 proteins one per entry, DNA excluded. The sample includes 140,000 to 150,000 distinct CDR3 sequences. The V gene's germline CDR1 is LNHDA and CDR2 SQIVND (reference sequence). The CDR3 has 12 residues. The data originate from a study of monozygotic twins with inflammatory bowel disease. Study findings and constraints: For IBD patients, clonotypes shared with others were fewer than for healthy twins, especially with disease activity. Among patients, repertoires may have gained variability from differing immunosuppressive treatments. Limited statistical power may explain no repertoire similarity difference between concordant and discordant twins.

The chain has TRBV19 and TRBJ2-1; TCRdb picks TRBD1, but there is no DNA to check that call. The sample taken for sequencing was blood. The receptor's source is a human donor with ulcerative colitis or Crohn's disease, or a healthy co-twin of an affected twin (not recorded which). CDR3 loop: CASSTERGEQFF.